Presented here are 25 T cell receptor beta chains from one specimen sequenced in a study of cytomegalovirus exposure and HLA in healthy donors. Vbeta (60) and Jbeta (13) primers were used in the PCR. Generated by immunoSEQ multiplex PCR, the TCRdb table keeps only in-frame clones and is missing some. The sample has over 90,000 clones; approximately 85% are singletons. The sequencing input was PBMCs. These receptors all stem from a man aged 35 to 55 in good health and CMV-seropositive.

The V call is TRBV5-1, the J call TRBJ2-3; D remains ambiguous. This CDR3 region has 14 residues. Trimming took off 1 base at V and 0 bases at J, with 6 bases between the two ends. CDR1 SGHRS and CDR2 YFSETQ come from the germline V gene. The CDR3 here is CASSLSTSTDTQYF. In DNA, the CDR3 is TGCGCCAGCAGCTTGTCTACTAGCACAGATACGCAGTATTTT.

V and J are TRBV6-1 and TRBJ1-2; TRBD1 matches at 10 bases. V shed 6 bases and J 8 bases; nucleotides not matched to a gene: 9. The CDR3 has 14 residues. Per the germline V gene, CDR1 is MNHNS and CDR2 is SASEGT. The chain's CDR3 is CASRGTGDNRGYTF. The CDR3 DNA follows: TGTGCCAGCAGGGGGACAGGGGACAACAGGGGCTACACCTTC.

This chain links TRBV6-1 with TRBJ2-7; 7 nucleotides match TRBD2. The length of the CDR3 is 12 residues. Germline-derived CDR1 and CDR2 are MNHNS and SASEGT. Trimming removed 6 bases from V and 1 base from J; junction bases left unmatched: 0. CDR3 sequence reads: CASRRESYEQYF. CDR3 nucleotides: TGTGCCAGCAGGCGGGAGTCCTACGAGCAGTACTTC.

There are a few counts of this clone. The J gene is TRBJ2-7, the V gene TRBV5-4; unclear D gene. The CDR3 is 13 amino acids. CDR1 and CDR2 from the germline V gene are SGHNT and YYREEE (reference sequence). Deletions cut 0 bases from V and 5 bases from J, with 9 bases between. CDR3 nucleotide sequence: TGTGCCAGCAGCTTGGTGTCCGCAGACGAGCAGTACTTC. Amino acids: CASSLVSADEQYF.

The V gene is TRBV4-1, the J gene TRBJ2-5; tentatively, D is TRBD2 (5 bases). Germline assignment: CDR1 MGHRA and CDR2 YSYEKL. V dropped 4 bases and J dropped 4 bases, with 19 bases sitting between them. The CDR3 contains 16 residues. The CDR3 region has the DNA TGCGCCAGCAGCCGGGTCGGCGGGCTGGAAGGAGAGACCCAGTACTTC. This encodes CASSRVGGLEGETQYF.

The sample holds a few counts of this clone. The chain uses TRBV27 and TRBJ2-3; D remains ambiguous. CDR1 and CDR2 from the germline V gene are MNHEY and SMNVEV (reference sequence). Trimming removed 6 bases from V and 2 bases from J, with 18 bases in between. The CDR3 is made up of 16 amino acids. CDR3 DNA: TGTGCCAGCAGATACAGTTCGCTTGATATCACAGATACGCAGTATTTT. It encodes CASRYSSLDITDTQYF.

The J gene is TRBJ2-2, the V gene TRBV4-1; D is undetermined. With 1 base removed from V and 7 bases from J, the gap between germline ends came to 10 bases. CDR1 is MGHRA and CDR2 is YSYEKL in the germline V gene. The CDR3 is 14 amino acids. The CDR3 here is CASSQGALGGELFF. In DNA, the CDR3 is TGCGCCAGCAGCCAAGGGGCATTAGGCGGGGAGCTGTTTTTT.

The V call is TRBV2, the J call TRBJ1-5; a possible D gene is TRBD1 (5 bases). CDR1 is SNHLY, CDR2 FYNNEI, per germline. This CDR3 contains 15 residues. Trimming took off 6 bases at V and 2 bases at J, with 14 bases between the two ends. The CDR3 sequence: CASSYQGMGNQPQHF. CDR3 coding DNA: TGTGCCAGCAGCTACCAGGGAATGGGCAATCAGCCCCAGCATTTT.

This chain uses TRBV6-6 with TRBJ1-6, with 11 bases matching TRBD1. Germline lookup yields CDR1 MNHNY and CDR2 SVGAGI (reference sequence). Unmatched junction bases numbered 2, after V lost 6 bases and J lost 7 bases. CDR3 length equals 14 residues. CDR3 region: CASRGTGGNSPLHF. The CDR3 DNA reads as TGTGCCAGCAGAGGGACAGGGGGGAATTCACCCCTCCACTTT.

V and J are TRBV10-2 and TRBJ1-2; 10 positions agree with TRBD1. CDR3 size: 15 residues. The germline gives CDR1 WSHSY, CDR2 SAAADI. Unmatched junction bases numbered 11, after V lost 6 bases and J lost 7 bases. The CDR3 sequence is CASRPTGTGAGGYTF. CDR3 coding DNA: TGCGCCAGCAGGCCGACCGGGACAGGGGCGGGTGGCTACACCTTC.

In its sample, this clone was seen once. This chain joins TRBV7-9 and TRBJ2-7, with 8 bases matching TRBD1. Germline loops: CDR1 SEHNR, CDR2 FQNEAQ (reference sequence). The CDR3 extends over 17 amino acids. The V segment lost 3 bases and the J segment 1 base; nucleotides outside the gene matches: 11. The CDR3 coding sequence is TGTGCCAGCAGCTTGACCGTTGGACAGGGTTCTTCCTACGAGCAGTACTTC. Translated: CASSLTVGQGSSYEQYF.

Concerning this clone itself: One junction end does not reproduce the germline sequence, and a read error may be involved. The CDR3 nucleotides read TGTGCCAGCATCCAACTCAGCGGATACTACGAGCAGTACTTC. Translated, it gives CASIQLSGYYEQYF. The rearrangement joins TRBV14 to TRBJ2-7; D is perhaps TRBD2 (5 bases). The germline V gene encodes CDR1 SGHDN and CDR2 FVKESK. This CDR3 contains 14 residues.

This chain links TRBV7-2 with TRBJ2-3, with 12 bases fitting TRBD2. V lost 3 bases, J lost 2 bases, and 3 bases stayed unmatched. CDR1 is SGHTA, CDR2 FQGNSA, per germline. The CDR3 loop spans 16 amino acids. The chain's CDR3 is CASSLTSGRYTDTQYF. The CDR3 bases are TGTGCCAGCAGCTTGACTAGCGGGAGATACACAGATACGCAGTATTTT.

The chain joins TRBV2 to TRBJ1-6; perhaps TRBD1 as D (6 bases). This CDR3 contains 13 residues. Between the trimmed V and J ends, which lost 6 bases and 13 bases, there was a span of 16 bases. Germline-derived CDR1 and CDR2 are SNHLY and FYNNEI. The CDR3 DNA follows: TGTGCCAGCAGGCGACAGGCCCGAATCCCCCTCCACTTT. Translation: CASRRQARIPLHF.

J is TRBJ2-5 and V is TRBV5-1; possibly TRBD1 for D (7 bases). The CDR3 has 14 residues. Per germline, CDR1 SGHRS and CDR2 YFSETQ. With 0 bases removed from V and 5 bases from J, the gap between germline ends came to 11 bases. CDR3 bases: TGCGCCAGCAGCTTGGGCAGGGGGAGGGAGACCCAGTACTTC. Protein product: CASSLGRGRETQYF.

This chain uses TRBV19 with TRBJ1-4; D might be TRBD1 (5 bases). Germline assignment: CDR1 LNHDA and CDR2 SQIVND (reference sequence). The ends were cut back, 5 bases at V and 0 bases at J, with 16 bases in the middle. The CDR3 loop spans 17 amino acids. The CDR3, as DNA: TGTGCCAGTAGTTCACGGACATTTCAGTCAACTAATGAAAAACTGTTTTTT. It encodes CASSSRTFQSTNEKLFF. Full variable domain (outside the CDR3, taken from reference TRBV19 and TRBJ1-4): DGGITQSPKYLFRKEGQNVTLSCEQNLNHDAMYWYRQDPGQGLRLIYYSQIVNDFQKGDIAEGYSVSREKKESFPLTVTSAQKNPTAFYLCASSSRTFQSTNEKLFFGSGTQLSVL.

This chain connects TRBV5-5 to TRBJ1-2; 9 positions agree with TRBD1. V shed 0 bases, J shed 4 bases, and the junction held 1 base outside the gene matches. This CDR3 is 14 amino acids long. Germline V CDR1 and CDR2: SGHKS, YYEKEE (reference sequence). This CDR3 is CASSLADRGYGYTF. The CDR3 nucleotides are TGTGCCAGCAGCTTGGCGGACAGGGGCTATGGCTACACCTTC.

In DNA, the CDR3 is TGTGCCAGCAGACCGGAGGGGCCTAATGAAAAACTGTTTTTT. It codes for CASRPEGPNEKLFF. The rearrangement joins TRBV6-1 to TRBJ1-4, with a tentative D call TRBD1 (5 bases). The ends were cut back, 6 bases at V and 3 bases at J, with 11 bases in the middle. Germline V gene data show CDR1 as MNHNS and CDR2 as SASEGT. The CDR3 spans 14 residues.

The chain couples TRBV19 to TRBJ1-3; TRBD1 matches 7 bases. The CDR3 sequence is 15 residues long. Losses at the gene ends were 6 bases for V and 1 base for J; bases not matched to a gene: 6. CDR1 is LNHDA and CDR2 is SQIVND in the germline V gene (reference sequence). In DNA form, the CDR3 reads TGTGCCAGTAGCCCTGACAGGGTTTCTGGAAACACCATATATTTT. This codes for CASSPDRVSGNTIYF.

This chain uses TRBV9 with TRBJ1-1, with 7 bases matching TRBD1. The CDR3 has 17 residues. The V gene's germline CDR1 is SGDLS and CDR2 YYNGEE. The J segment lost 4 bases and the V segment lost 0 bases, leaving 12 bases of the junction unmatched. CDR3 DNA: TGTGCCAGCAGCGTAGGAGGGGGCCCAACGAGGGGCACTGAAGCTTTCTTT. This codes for CASSVGGGPTRGTEAFF.

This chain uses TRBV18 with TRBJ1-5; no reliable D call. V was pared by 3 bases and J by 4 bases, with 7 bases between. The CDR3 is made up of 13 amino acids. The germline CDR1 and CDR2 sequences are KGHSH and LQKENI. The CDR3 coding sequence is TGTGCCAGCTCACCCCAGACAAATCAGCCCCAGCATTTT. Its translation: CASSPQTNQPQHF. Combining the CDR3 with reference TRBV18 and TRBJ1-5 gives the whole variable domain NAGVMQNPRHLVRRRGQEARLRCSPMKGHSHVYWYRQLPEEGLKFMVYLQKENIIDESGMPKERFSAEFPKEGPSILRIQQVVRGDSAAYFCASSPQTNQPQHFGDGTRLSIL.

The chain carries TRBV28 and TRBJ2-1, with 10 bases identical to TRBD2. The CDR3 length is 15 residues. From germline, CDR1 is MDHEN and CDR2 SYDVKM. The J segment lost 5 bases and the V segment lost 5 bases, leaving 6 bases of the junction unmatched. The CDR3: CASSISGRLNNEQFF. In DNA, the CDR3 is TGTGCCAGCAGTATTAGCGGGAGGCTAAACAATGAGCAGTTCTTC.

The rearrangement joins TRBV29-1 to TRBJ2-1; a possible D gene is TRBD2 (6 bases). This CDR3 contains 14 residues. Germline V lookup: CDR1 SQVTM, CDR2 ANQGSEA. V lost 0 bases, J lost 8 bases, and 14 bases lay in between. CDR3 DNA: TGCAGCGTTGAAGATCCCGGGAGTTCAGATGAGCAGTTCTTC. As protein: CSVEDPGSSDEQFF.

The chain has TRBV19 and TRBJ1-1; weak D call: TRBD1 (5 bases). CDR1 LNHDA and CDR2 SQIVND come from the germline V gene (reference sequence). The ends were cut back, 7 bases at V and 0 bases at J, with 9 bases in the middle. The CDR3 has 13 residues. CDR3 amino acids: CASTQGMNTEAFF. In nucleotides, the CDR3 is TGTGCCAGTACCCAGGGCATGAACACTGAAGCTTTCTTT.

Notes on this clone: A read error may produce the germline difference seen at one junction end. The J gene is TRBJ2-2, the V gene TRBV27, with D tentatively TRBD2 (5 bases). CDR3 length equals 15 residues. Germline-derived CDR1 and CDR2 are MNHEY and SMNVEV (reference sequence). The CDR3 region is CASSFGVINTGEMFF. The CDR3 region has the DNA TGTGCCAGCAGTTTTGGGGTTATCAACACCGGGGAGATGTTTTTT.